Below are 11 T cell receptor beta chains sequenced from a single sample in a study of T cell responses to AZD1222 COVID-19 vaccine. The protocol was immunoSEQ multiplex PCR, while the TCRdb copy is restricted to in-frame clones and leaves out a portion. The sample has approximately 130,000 clones, approximately 85% seen once. Sequencing was performed on peripheral blood, taken 28 days after the second dose of the MenACWY control vaccine. Receptors were obtained from an adult who received the MenACWY meningococcal vaccine as a control.

This rearrangement joins TRBV9 to TRBJ2-3; 7 bases line up with TRBD2. The J segment lost 4 bases and the V segment lost 3 bases, leaving 5 bases of the junction unmatched. From germline, CDR1 is SGDLS and CDR2 YYNGEE. This CDR3 is built from 14 residues. CDR3 sequence (DNA): TGTGCCAGCAGCGAGGGAGGGCATCCAGATACGCAGTATTTT. Translation: CASSEGGHPDTQYF.

The rearrangement links TRBV21-1 to TRBJ2-6; TRBD1, the table's D call, lacks a check against the DNA. TRBV21-1 is deemed a pseudogene. This CDR3 has 18 amino acids. Here the CDR3 reads CASSKEWGQPSGANVLTF. The DNA of the CDR3 is TGTGCCAGCAGCAAAGAATGGGGACAACCCTCTGGGGCCAACGTCCTGACTTTC.

V and J are TRBV5-1 and TRBJ2-7, with D unresolved. Germline V gene sequence: CDR1 SGHRS, CDR2 YFSETQ. The CDR3 is 16 residues long. Trimming took off 0 bases at V and 0 bases at J, with 13 bases between the two ends. The CDR3 nucleotides are TGCGCCAGCAGCTTGGGAGACACGTGGAGCTCCTACGAGCAGTACGTC. Its protein product is CASSLGDTWSSYEQYV.

This chain uses TRBV5-1 with TRBJ2-6; D is unclear. The germline CDR1 and CDR2 sequences are SGHRS and YFSETQ. This CDR3 has 16 amino acids. Trimming pared 0 bases from V and 0 bases from J, leaving 7 bases between. The CDR3 DNA reads as TGCGCCAGCAGCTTGGACACCCCCTCTGGGGCCAACGTCCTGACTTTC. The encoded protein is CASSLDTPSGANVLTF.

The chain uses TRBV5-1 and TRBJ2-7; 8 nucleotides match TRBD1. CDR1 is SGHRS and CDR2 is YFSETQ in the germline V gene. The CDR3 covers 15 residues. After removal of 3 bases from V and 5 bases from J, the junction contained 10 bases not matched to a gene. The CDR3 bases are TGCGCCAGCAGCTCCGGGACAGGTCCCCTGAACGAGCAGTACTTC. Residues: CASSSGTGPLNEQYF.

The rearrangement links TRBV6-6 to TRBJ2-7, with TRBD2 identical over 7 bases. The J segment lost 6 bases and the V segment lost 5 bases, leaving 10 bases of the junction unmatched. CDR3 length: 14 amino acids. The germline CDR1 and CDR2 sequences are MNHNY and SVGAGI (reference sequence). The CDR3 DNA reads TGTGCCAGCAGTCGCCGGGACTATTCTTCCGAGCAGTACTTC. Its protein product is CASSRRDYSSEQYF.

The CDR3 DNA sequence: TGTGCCAGCAGTTCGATGGGACAGGACCTCCTATTCGGCTACACCTTC. It is translated as CASSSMGQDLLFGYTF. The chain joins TRBV27 to TRBJ1-2, with TRBD1 identical over 8 bases. J was trimmed by 8 bases and V by 4 bases; bases with no gene match: 15. The germline gives CDR1 MNHEY, CDR2 SMNVEV (reference sequence). This CDR3 spans 16 amino acids.

This clone has a handful of counts. The V gene is TRBV5-4, the J gene TRBJ2-3; the match to TRBD2 covers 11 bases. The V and J ends lost 0 bases and 2 bases, in that order; junction bases with no gene match: 8. The germline CDR1 and CDR2 sequences are SGHNT and YYREEE (reference sequence). The CDR3 loop spans 18 amino acids. The CDR3 DNA sequence: TGTGCCAGCAGCTTGGAAGAAACTAGCGGGGGATACACAGATACGCAGTATTTT. Translating it yields CASSLEETSGGYTDTQYF.

This rearrangement joins TRBV28 to TRBJ2-3, with 7 positions matching TRBD1. V lost 5 bases to trimming and J lost 4 bases; unmatched junction nucleotides: 12. Germline V gene data show CDR1 as MDHEN and CDR2 as SYDVKM. The length of the CDR3 is 16 residues. CDR3 nucleotide sequence: TGTGCCAGCAGTGGGGGCCGACACGACAGGGCAGATACGCAGTATTTT. This sequence encodes CASSGGRHDRADTQYF.

The chain is built from TRBV30 and TRBJ1-1; 9 bases fit TRBD1. Germline loops: CDR1 GTSNPN, CDR2 SVGIG (reference sequence). The CDR3 sequence is 14 residues long. V trimming: 3 bases; J trimming: 5 bases; junction bases outside the gene matches: 7. The CDR3 bases are TGTGCCTGGAGGCAGGACAGGGGTATGACTGAAGCTTTCTTT. This sequence encodes CAWRQDRGMTEAFF.

This chain connects TRBV11-2 to TRBJ1-2, with 8 nucleotides matching TRBD1. V lost 4 bases to trimming and J lost 1 base; unmatched junction nucleotides: 2. This CDR3 has 14 residues. Germline-derived CDR1 and CDR2 are SGHAT and FQNNGV. CDR3 in DNA: TGTGCCAGCAGCTCTGACAGGGGTAACTATGGCTACACCTTC. Amino acids: CASSSDRGNYGYTF.